Below are 21 T cell receptor beta chains sequenced from a single sample in a study of T cells in Graves' hyperthyroidism and ophthalmopathy. Amplified TCR beta CDR3 regions derived from RNA transcripts. HTBI primers were the set used in a first-round RT-PCR of the TCR CDR3. TCRdb itself ran the multiplex PCR reads through MiXCR, one entry per CDR3 protein. The sample has hundreds of thousands of distinct CDR3 sequences, around 15% seen once. Sequencing was done on a sample of blood. Source of these receptors: a middle-aged woman with Graves' hyperthyroidism.

This clonotype has more than one count but fewer than ten. The J gene is TRBJ1-2, the V gene TRBV7-9; TRBD1 might be the D (6 bases). The germline V gene has CDR1 SEHNR and CDR2 FQNEAQ (reference sequence). This CDR3 contains 14 residues. Trimming cost V 5 bases and J 4 bases, with 14 bases left between them. This CDR3 reads CASSPLTGSYGYTF. The CDR3 nucleotides read TGTGCCAGCAGCCCCCTCACAGGGAGCTATGGCTACACCTTC.

This clonotype was detected many times. The rearrangement joins TRBV15 to TRBJ2-5; no definite D call. CDR3 length: 12 amino acids. The V end was cut by 2 bases, the J end by 9 bases, with 10 bases between. Per the germline V gene, CDR1 is LNHNV and CDR2 is YYDKDF (reference sequence). This CDR3 reads CATSRTSRAQYF. DNA for the CDR3: TGTGCCACCAGCAGAACTTCGAGAGCCCAGTACTTC.

The chain joins TRBV12-3 or TRBV12-4 to TRBJ2-2; 11 positions agree with TRBD2. The CDR3 covers 18 residues. The J segment lost 3 bases and the V segment lost 5 bases, leaving 11 bases of the junction unmatched. Here the CDR3 DNA reads TGTGCCAGCAGTCTAGGGGCTAGCGGGAGGTATTACACCGGGGAGCTGTTTTTT. It encodes CASSLGASGRYYTGELFF.

This clonotype was counted at least ten times. In DNA, the CDR3 is TGTGCCAGCAGCCCAGGGACGCCTTCGCAGCCCCAGCATTTT. Amino acid sequence: CASSPGTPSQPQHF. The genes are TRBV28 and TRBJ1-5; the D gene is possibly TRBD1 (5 bases). The V end lost 6 bases, the J end lost 7 bases, and 16 bases lay between the germline ends. CDR1 is MDHEN and CDR2 is SYDVKM in the germline V gene. This CDR3 has 14 amino acids.

This clonotype was counted ten times or more. The gene calls are TRBV12-3 or TRBV12-4 and TRBJ2-2; 10 bases match TRBD2. V dropped 3 bases and J dropped 6; count of bases not matched to a gene: 4. CDR3 length: 15 residues. CDR3 in amino acids: CASSFASGSSGELFF. CDR3 DNA sequence: TGTGCCAGCAGTTTCGCTAGCGGGAGTTCCGGGGAGCTGTTTTTT.

This clonotype was counted many times. J is TRBJ2-1 and V is TRBV12-3 or TRBV12-4; TRBD1 matches at 9 bases. V shed 5 bases, J shed 7 bases, and the junction held 15 bases outside the gene matches. The CDR3 has 17 residues. CDR3 coding DNA: TGTGCCAGCAGTCCAGGGCGGGACAGGGCCCTTGGAAATGAGCAGTTCTTC. Translation: CASSPGRDRALGNEQFF.

This clonotype was seen at least ten times. CDR3: CASSYSRNSGTGKTEAFF. CDR3 coding DNA: TGTGCCAGCAGTTACTCGAGGAACTCCGGGACAGGGAAAACTGAAGCTTTCTTT. The rearrangement links TRBV6-5 to TRBJ1-1; 9 bases align to TRBD1. V shed 0 bases, J shed 5 bases, and the junction held 13 bases outside the gene matches. The CDR3 is made up of 18 amino acids. Germline lookup yields CDR1 MNHEY and CDR2 SVGAGI.

V usage is TRBV20-1 and J usage is TRBJ1-2; a possible D gene is TRBD1 (5 bases). The CDR3 spans 15 residues. CDR1 is DFQATT and CDR2 is SNEGSKA in the germline V gene (reference sequence). Trimming took 6 bases from V and 7 from J, leaving 24 bases between them. CDR3 DNA sequence: TGCAGTGCCGCCGGCCAGGGACTTACCTTGATTGGCTACACCTTC. It is translated as CSAAGQGLTLIGYTF.

This clonotype was detected many times. The rearrangement links TRBV27 to TRBJ1-6; 7 bases match TRBD1. CDR1 is MNHEY, CDR2 SMNVEV, per germline (reference sequence). Trimming removed 8 bases from V and 13 bases from J; junction bases left unmatched: 14. The CDR3 runs 14 residues. The CDR3 region is CASRDRSKVSPLHF. In nucleotides, the CDR3 is TGTGCCAGCCGGGACAGATCTAAGGTGTCCCCCCTCCACTTT.

The chain couples TRBV7-3 to TRBJ2-1; 8 nucleotides align to TRBD2. Unmatched junction bases numbered 7, after V lost 1 base and J lost 8 bases. The CDR3 length is 15 residues. Germline CDR1 and CDR2: SGHTA and FQGTGA. DNA of the CDR3: TGTGCCAGCAGCTTAAGGGGTAGCGGGAACGATGAGCAGTTCTTC. Residues: CASSLRGSGNDEQFF.

In this sample, this clonotype turned up a few times. With a much larger clone just one base away, this may be a read error. J is TRBJ2-7 and V is TRBV28; D is undetermined. Trimming cost V 2 bases and J 2 bases, with 4 bases left between them. The germline gives CDR1 MDHEN, CDR2 SYDVKM. This CDR3 has 12 amino acids. The DNA for the CDR3 is TGTGCCAGCAGTTTAATGGCCTACGAGCAGTACTTC. Its translation: CASSLMAYEQYF.

The rearrangement uses TRBV4-1 and TRBJ1-5; 9 bases line up with TRBD1. J gave up 2 bases and V 0 bases, and 2 bases lay outside the gene matches. The CDR3 runs to 16 residues. Germline CDR1 MGHRA, CDR2 YSYEKL. CDR3 bases: TGCGCCAGCAGCCAAGAGGGACAGGGCGGCAATCAGCCCCAGCATTTT. Translating gives CASSQEGQGGNQPQHF.

This clonotype was counted ten times or more. CDR3 protein: CASSQYRAHNEQFF. The CDR3 bases are TGTGCCAGCTCACAGTACAGGGCTCACAATGAGCAGTTCTTC. J is TRBJ2-1 and V is TRBV18, with D possibly TRBD1 on 6 matching bases. The germline V gene encodes CDR1 KGHSH and CDR2 LQKENI. V was trimmed by 4 bases and J by 5 bases, leaving 12 bases between them. The CDR3 runs to 14 residues. Full variable domain (missing parts from reference TRBV18 and TRBJ2-1): NAGVMQNPRHLVRRRGQEARLRCSPMKGHSHVYWYRQLPEEGLKFMVYLQKENIIDESGMPKERFSAEFPKEGPSILRIQQVVRGDSAAYFCASSQYRAHNEQFFGPGTRLTVL.

This rearrangement joins TRBV12-3 or TRBV12-4 to TRBJ2-3; no definite D call. Between the trimmed V and J ends, which lost 2 bases and 1 base, there was a span of 4 bases. The CDR3 is made up of 13 amino acids. CDR3 region: CASSLFRTDTQYF. CDR3 in DNA: TGTGCCAGCAGTTTATTCCGCACAGATACGCAGTATTTT.

The rearrangement joins TRBV24-1 to TRBJ1-2; 10 bases are shared with TRBD1. The germline gives CDR1 KGHDR, CDR2 SFDVKD. This CDR3 is built from 15 residues. Germline trimming cut 4 bases from V and 6 bases from J; bases unmatched to any gene: 7. DNA for the CDR3: TGTGCCACCAGTGACGTCGGGACAGGGGAGGATGGCTACACCTTC. Protein product: CATSDVGTGEDGYTF.

Notes on this clonotype: Germline and junction disagree at one end, which may indicate a read error. The chain couples TRBV28 to TRBJ1-2; D gene unclear. The CDR3 is 11 amino acids. Germline assignment: CDR1 MDHEN and CDR2 SYDVKM. The CDR3 reads CASSLSSVFSF. CDR3 nucleotides: TGTGCCAGCAGTTTATCTTCAGTCTTCTCCTTC.

This clonotype has a count of ten or more. V and J are TRBV7-8 and TRBJ1-5, with no clear D. Trimming removed 1 base from V and 1 base from J, with 8 bases in between. This CDR3 spans 15 amino acids. Germline CDR1 SGHVS, CDR2 FQNEAQ. The CDR3 loop reads CASSLGSTSNQPQHF. CDR3 sequence (DNA): TGTGCCAGCAGCTTAGGTTCGACCAGCAATCAGCCCCAGCATTTT.

The gene calls are TRBV12-3 or TRBV12-4 and TRBJ1-1; 7 bases are a match to TRBD1. The CDR3 loop spans 14 amino acids. Trimming cost V 6 bases and J 10 bases; bases outside gene matches: 14. CDR3: CASSAAGTALGAFF. The CDR3 DNA reads TGTGCCAGCAGCGCTGCCGGGACAGCCTTGGGAGCTTTCTTT.

Ten or more counts support this clonotype. The chain recombines TRBV14 with TRBJ2-7; D not resolved. Trimming removed 0 bases at V and 4 bases at J, with 10 bases between. The germline V gene has CDR1 SGHDN and CDR2 FVKESK. The CDR3 covers 14 residues. CDR3: CASSQDLAVYEQYF. In nucleotides, the CDR3 is TGTGCCAGCAGCCAAGATCTGGCTGTATACGAGCAGTACTTC.

This clonotype was recorded at least ten times. The genes are TRBV28 and TRBJ2-2; 7 bases map to TRBD2. CDR1 is MDHEN and CDR2 is SYDVKM in the germline V gene. Trimming removed 10 bases from V and 1 base from J; junction bases left unmatched: 9. The CDR3 totals 15 residues. Here the CDR3 DNA reads TGTGCCACCCAGCCGGGGACTATGAACACCGGGGAGCTGTTTTTT. This sequence encodes CATQPGTMNTGELFF.

This clonotype was observed many times. This sequence joins TRBV12-3 or TRBV12-4 and TRBJ1-2, with 8 bases aligning to TRBD1. This CDR3 is 16 amino acids long. Trimming removed 5 bases from V and 2 bases from J; junction bases left unmatched: 10. The CDR3 nucleotides read TGTGCCAGCAGTATCCTCCTTCGGACAGGGAACTATGGCTACACCTTC. It translates to CASSILLRTGNYGYTF.